Shown below are 21 T cell receptor beta chains from a single sample sequenced in a study of OX40 agonist ivuxolimab in advanced cancers. Data came from immunoSEQ multiplex PCR; TCRdb stores just in-frame clones and leaves some out. Altogether 70,000 to 85,000 clones are present, less than 90% being singletons, with the ten largest covering over 2%. Here the sequenced sample was CD4+ or CD8+ T cells sorted from blood, taken in a trial of the OX40 agonist ivuxolimab. The receptors stem from an adult with an advanced solid tumor such as melanoma, head and neck, liver or kidney cancer.

The V gene is TRBV19, the J gene TRBJ2-7; no firm D call. The CDR3 is 14 residues long. CDR1 LNHDA and CDR2 SQIVND come from the germline V gene (reference sequence). The V end lost 3 bases, the J end lost 3 bases, and 12 bases lay between the germline ends. The CDR3 spells CASSIGWTGYEQYF. CDR3 in DNA: TGTGCCAGTAGTATCGGGTGGACGGGCTACGAGCAGTACTTC.

This clone was recorded once. The chain combines TRBV6-5 with TRBJ2-1, with D hard to call. The CDR3 consists of 16 residues. Germline CDR1 is MNHEY and CDR2 is SVGAGI. Between the trimmed V and J ends, which lost 0 bases and 2 bases, there was a span of 11 bases. The CDR3 DNA reads TGTGCCAGCAGTTACTCGACTGCGACGCCCTACAATGAGCAGTTCTTC. Residues: CASSYSTATPYNEQFF.

CDR3 sequence (DNA): TGCGCCAGCAGCCAGGGGGGCCAGGGGGACCTGTACTTC. This codes for CASSQGGQGDLYF. The chain employs TRBV4-3 and TRBJ2-7; D is possibly TRBD1 (7 bases). CDR3 length equals 13 residues. Trimming shortened V by 3 bases and J by 12 bases, and 18 bases separated the two germline ends. The germline gives CDR1 LGHNA, CDR2 YSLEER.

The V call is TRBV5-1, the J call TRBJ2-3; 10 bases fit TRBD2. This CDR3 region has 16 residues. The ends lost 2 bases at V and 5 bases at J; junction bases unmatched: 8. The germline CDR1 and CDR2 sequences are SGHRS and YFSETQ. The CDR3 DNA reads as TGCGCCAGCAGCTTATTTGGGACTAGCGCCGAAGATACGCAGTATTTT. Protein product: CASSLFGTSAEDTQYF.

This rearrangement joins TRBV7-2 to TRBJ2-2; 11 positions agree with TRBD2. This CDR3 is 16 amino acids long. Germline trimming cut 4 bases from V and 1 base from J; bases unmatched to any gene: 2. Germline loops: CDR1 SGHTA, CDR2 FQGNSA. DNA of the CDR3: TGTGCCAGCAGCTATCTAGCGGGAGGGAACACCGGGGAGCTGTTTTTT. Protein product: CASSYLAGGNTGELFF.

This rearrangement joins TRBV5-6 to TRBJ1-5; D gene unclear. Per germline, CDR1 SGHDT and CDR2 YYEEEE. Trimming shortened V by 3 bases and J by 4 bases, and 17 bases separated the two germline ends. The CDR3 runs 16 residues. CDR3 nucleotides: TGTGCCAGCAGCTCCACAAAGAAGAGGGTAAATCAGCCCCAGCATTTT. Its protein is CASSSTKKRVNQPQHF.

The chain uses TRBV18 and TRBJ1-1; the D is unclear. The CDR3 covers 14 residues. Per the germline V gene, CDR1 is KGHSH and CDR2 is LQKENI. Trimming left V 1 base short and J 1 base short, with 7 bases between. The CDR3 reads CASSPQATNTEAFF. CDR3 coding DNA: TGTGCCAGCTCACCACAGGCCACGAACACTGAAGCTTTCTTT.

This clone appeared once. V is TRBV19 and J is TRBJ2-7, with 10 bases fitting TRBD2. The CDR3 is 17 amino acids. Trimming took 5 bases from V and 0 from J; bases not matched to a gene: 10. Germline CDR1 is LNHDA and CDR2 is SQIVND (reference sequence). The CDR3 loop is CASSPRTAGGSSYEQYF. The CDR3 DNA reads as TGTGCCAGTAGTCCAAGGACAGCGGGAGGGAGCTCCTACGAGCAGTACTTC.

The J gene is TRBJ2-6, the V gene TRBV28; the D call may be TRBD1 or TRBD2 (5 bases each). V dropped 6 bases and J dropped 2 bases, with 20 bases sitting between them. In germline, CDR1 is MDHEN, CDR2 SYDVKM. The CDR3 spans 18 residues. The CDR3 region has the DNA TGTGCCAGCAGCCCCCGAGGGGCGACGCCCACTGGGGCCAACGTCCTGACTTTC. It is translated as CASSPRGATPTGANVLTF.

This chain joins TRBV5-4 and TRBJ1-1; 11 bases are a match to TRBD1. The CDR3 spans 14 residues. V was clipped by 5 bases and J by 5 bases; unmatched bases: 5. Per the germline V gene, CDR1 is SGHNT and CDR2 is YYREEE (reference sequence). The chain's CDR3 is CASSVDRGRTEAFF. The CDR3 nucleotides are TGTGCCAGCAGTGTGGACAGGGGGCGGACTGAAGCTTTCTTT.

This chain uses TRBV7-9 with TRBJ1-2, with 8 bases matching TRBD1. The CDR3 runs to 14 residues. After removal of 5 bases from V and 6 bases from J, the junction contained 8 bases not matched to a gene. Germline assignment: CDR1 SEHNR and CDR2 FQNEAQ (reference sequence). The CDR3: CASSPYRGRDGYTF. The DNA for the CDR3 is TGTGCCAGCAGCCCCTACAGGGGGAGGGATGGCTACACCTTC.

This chain connects TRBV6-6 to TRBJ1-3; D gene ambiguous. Trimming stripped 5 bases from V and 4 bases from J, with 15 bases between. The CDR3 extends over 15 amino acids. The germline gives CDR1 MNHNY, CDR2 SVGAGI (reference sequence). The CDR3 bases are TGTGCCAGCAGTACTACTACAGAGGCGGGAAACACCATATATTTT. Translation: CASSTTTEAGNTIYF.

DNA for the CDR3: TGTGCCAGCAGTTTACAGGGGTTCAATCAGCCCCAGCATTTT. Translating it yields CASSLQGFNQPQHF. The chain combines TRBV28 with TRBJ1-5, with D possibly TRBD1 on 6 matching bases. Germline CDR1 and CDR2: MDHEN and SYDVKM. Between the trimmed V and J ends, which lost 2 bases and 3 bases, there was a span of 8 bases. The CDR3 length is 14 residues.

The gene calls are TRBV7-2 and TRBJ2-7; possibly TRBD2 for D (6 bases). Germline values: CDR1 SGHTA, CDR2 FQGNSA. The CDR3 contains 16 residues. Trimming pared 5 bases from V and 2 bases from J, leaving 19 bases between. CDR3 amino acids: CASSVPLRGSPYEQYF. The CDR3 nucleotides are TGTGCCAGCAGCGTCCCCCTTCGGGGGAGCCCCTACGAGCAGTACTTC.

The CDR3 spells CSVVAGRGGNEQFF. The CDR3, as DNA: TGCAGCGTTGTAGCGGGGCGAGGTGGCAATGAGCAGTTCTTC. This rearrangement joins TRBV29-1 to TRBJ2-1, with 8 bases matching TRBD2. Germline CDR1 and CDR2: SQVTM and ANQGSEA. This CDR3 comprises 14 residues. The ends lost 4 bases at V and 6 bases at J; junction bases unmatched: 8.

V is TRBV5-4 and J is TRBJ2-3; D might be TRBD1 or TRBD2, each matching 6 bases. The CDR3 consists of 15 residues. Germline V gene data show CDR1 as SGHNT and CDR2 as YYREEE (reference sequence). V was cut by 4 bases and J by 3 bases, with 15 bases left in between. The CDR3 loop reads CASSPGGGLTDTQYF. The CDR3 nucleotides are TGTGCCAGCAGCCCAGGAGGGGGGCTGACAGATACGCAGTATTTT.

In this sample, this clone turned up once. V is TRBV12-5 and J is TRBJ2-3; no clear D gene. Germline V gene data show CDR1 as LGHNT and CDR2 as FRNRAP. This CDR3 region has 13 residues. With 1 base removed from V and 5 bases from J, the gap between germline ends came to 7 bases. The DNA of the CDR3 is TGTGCTAGTGGTTTGGGGGGTGGAGATACGCAGTATTTT. Amino acids: CASGLGGGDTQYF.

The chain employs TRBV19 and TRBJ1-6; TRBD1 aligns across 8 bases. Germline lookup yields CDR1 LNHDA and CDR2 SQIVND (reference sequence). The CDR3 extends over 16 amino acids. Trimming took 3 bases from V and 8 from J; bases not matched to a gene: 9. The CDR3 coding sequence is TGTGCCAGTAGTATTTGGACAGGGTTTGCAGATTCACCCCTCCACTTT. It is translated as CASSIWTGFADSPLHF.

This clone was observed once. The chain couples TRBV5-1 to TRBJ2-7; D not resolved. The V and J ends lost 1 base and 7 bases respectively, with 12 bases between them. CDR1 and CDR2 from the germline V gene are SGHRS and YFSETQ. This CDR3 comprises 13 residues. CDR3 sequence (DNA): TGCGCCAGCAGCTTGCGACCTCCGGTAGAGCAGTACTTC. It codes for CASSLRPPVEQYF. Supplemented by reference TRBV5-1 and TRBJ2-7, the full variable domain reads KAGVTQTPRYLIKTRGQQVTLSCSPISGHRSVSWYQQTPGQGLQFLFEYFSETQRNKGNFPGRFSGRQFSNSRSEMNVSTLELGDSALYLCASSLRPPVEQYFGPGTRLTVT.

J is TRBJ2-3 and V is TRBV11-2; possibly TRBD2 for D (7 bases). Trimming cost V 4 bases and J 2 bases, with 13 bases left between them. Germline CDR1 and CDR2: SGHAT and FQNNGV. The CDR3 covers 15 residues. CDR3 DNA sequence: TGTGCCAGCAGCTCGGGGGGCCTACCCACAGATACGCAGTATTTT. Amino acids: CASSSGGLPTDTQYF.

In this sample, this clone turned up once. The chain combines TRBV28 with TRBJ2-7, with D tentatively TRBD1 or TRBD2 (7 bases each). This CDR3 comprises 13 residues. Germline loops: CDR1 MDHEN, CDR2 SYDVKM. The V end was cut by 5 bases, the J end by 3 bases, with 11 bases between. CDR3 residues: CASSPGGGYEQYF. The CDR3 DNA sequence: TGTGCCAGCAGTCCAGGGGGGGGCTACGAGCAGTACTTC.